The rows below give T cell receptor beta chains drawn from one sample of a study of tumor-infiltrating lymphocytes in primary liver carcinoma. TCRdb passed the multiplex PCR reads through MiXCR, listing each CDR3 protein once. This table has some 51,000 distinct CDR3 sequences, around three quarters appearing once. Sequenced sample: liver tumor tissue from sampling region 3. The receptors come from a man in his forties with primary liver carcinoma and hepatitis B virus infection. Each CDR3 is given with its conserved first and last residue. A D gene is named only where the DNA matches it firmly. Only some rows state a clone size, as once, few, many or a class for expanded clones.

TGTGCCAGCAGCATCCAGACAGGGGGCGGGGAGCTGTTTTTT | CASSIQTGGGELFF | medium-sized | TRBJ2-2 | TRBV11-2 | TRBD1
TGTGCCAGCAGCATAGACGCCGGGAATCGCTACGAACAGTATTTC | CASSIDAGNRYEQYF | NA | TRBJ2-7 | TRBV11-2 | NA
TGTGCCAGCAGCTTGAGGGGGCAAGAGACCCAGTACTTC | CASSLRGQETQYF | many | TRBJ2-5 | TRBV5-4 | NA
TGTGCCAACAGCTCGTCCTGGGCCCACAACAATGAGCAGTTCTTC | CANSSSWAHNNEQFF | NA | TRBJ2-1 | TRBV5-4 | NA
TGTGCCAGCAGTTACGCCGGGGCGCAAGAGACGCAGTACTTC | CASSYAGAQETQYF | once | TRBJ2-5 | TRBV6-2/TRBV6-3 | NA
TGTACCAACAGTGAGTCCGGACACAGATCAGCTACTAACTATGGCTACACCTTC | CTNSESGHRSATNYGYTF | once | TRBJ1-2 | TRBV10-3 | NA
TGTGCCAGCAGTTACGCCTTAGATGGGACAGGGGAGCAGTACTTC | CASSYALDGTGEQYF | NA | TRBJ2-7 | TRBV6-5 | TRBD1
TGTGCCAGCAGTTTCACTGGTTACTCCGACAATGAGCAGTTCTTC | CASSFTGYSDNEQFF | NA | TRBJ2-1 | TRBV12-3/TRBV12-4 | NA
TGCGCCAGCAGCCAAGTAGCGGCTAGCGGGAGCCTCTGGAATGAGCAGTTCTTC | CASSQVAASGSLWNEQFF | many | TRBJ2-1 | TRBV4-1 | TRBD2
TGTGCCAGCAGCGTAGAACCCTTCTTTAGTCAGCCCCAGCATTTT | CASSVEPFFSQPQHF | few | TRBJ1-5 | TRBV9 | NA
TGTGTCAGCAGCCCTTTGACCCTGCGGGGAGACACGCAGTATTTT | CVSSPLTLRGDTQYF | NA | TRBJ2-3 | TRBV11-2 | NA
TGTGCCAGCTCCAACCGTCGGGGCCGCAATGAGCTGTTCTTC | CASSNRRGRNELFF | NA | TRBJ2-1 | TRBV11-2 | NA
TGTGCCAGCAGTGGGCCCTCCCACAGGCAGTACTTC | CASSGPSHRQYF | NA | TRBJ2-7 | TRBV6-1 | NA
TGTGTCATCGGTGAGTCGGACAGGGGGCCAGTGACCCAGTACTTC | CVIGESDRGPVTQYF | NA | TRBJ2-5 | TRBV10-3 | TRBD1
TGTGCCTGGGTTGGACAAACCCTCATCAGGGAGCTGTTTTTT | CAWVGQTLIRELFF | NA | TRBJ2-2 | TRBV30 | NA
TGTGCCAGCGGTCTATCTGTGGGGATATCCTACGAGCAGTACTTC | CASGLSVGISYEQYF | NA | TRBJ2-7 | TRBV11-2 | NA